These 16 T cell receptor beta chains came from one sample sequenced in a study of cytomegalovirus exposure and HLA in healthy donors. Primers included in the PCR were 60 Vbeta and 13 Jbeta primers. The data were produced by immunoSEQ multiplex PCR, yet TCRdb's version contains in-frame clones alone and is incomplete. The profile shows some 180,000 clones, roughly 80% of them singletons. The specimen sequenced was PBMCs. These receptors were collected from a man aged 35-49 years in good health and CMV-seronegative.

This rearrangement joins TRBV10-3 to TRBJ1-5; D is perhaps TRBD1 (6 bases). Germline CDR1 ENHRY, CDR2 SYGVKD. This CDR3 region has 17 residues. Trimming left V 3 bases short and J 2 bases short, with 17 bases between. This CDR3 is CAISEAAGVGGNQPQHF. The CDR3 DNA follows: TGTGCCATCAGTGAAGCGGCAGGGGTCGGCGGCAATCAGCCCCAGCATTTT.

The CDR3 sequence: CASSLTAVYGYTF. Here the CDR3 DNA reads TGCGCCAGCAGTTTAACCGCGGTATATGGCTACACCTTC. The chain uses TRBV5-1 and TRBJ1-2, with unresolved D. The CDR3 sequence is 13 residues long. V dropped 5 bases and J dropped 5 bases, with 13 bases sitting between them. The germline gives CDR1 SGHRS, CDR2 YFSETQ.

The J gene is TRBJ2-3, the V gene TRBV14, with D possibly being TRBD2 (6 bases). Germline loops: CDR1 SGHDN, CDR2 FVKESK. The CDR3 length is 16 residues. Trimming pared 6 bases from V and 2 bases from J, leaving 18 bases between. The CDR3 DNA is TGTGCCAGCAGAAAGACTTCCGGGGGTTTCACAGATACGCAGTATTTT. This translates into CASRKTSGGFTDTQYF.

The chain employs TRBV4-3 and TRBJ1-1, with TRBD1 matching 7 bases. The CDR3 spans 15 residues. Germline CDR1 LGHNA, CDR2 YSLEER. V gave up 3 bases and J gave up 1 base; unmatched junction bases: 5. The CDR3 spells CASSQPGQRNTEAFF. CDR3 sequence (DNA): TGCGCCAGCAGCCAGCCGGGACAGAGGAACACTGAAGCTTTCTTT.

The V gene is TRBV14, the J gene TRBJ1-1; 9 bases are a match to TRBD1. Germline values: CDR1 SGHDN, CDR2 FVKESK. With 4 bases clipped from V and 12 bases from J, the junction kept 3 bases outside the gene matches. This CDR3 region has 11 residues. CDR3 loop: CASSRDRVTFF. The CDR3 region has the DNA TGTGCCAGCAGCCGGGACAGGGTTACTTTCTTT.

This rearrangement joins TRBV28 to TRBJ1-6, with D unresolved. V was shortened by 3 bases and J by 15 bases, with 21 bases between the two germline ends. The CDR3 spans 15 residues. Germline V gene data show CDR1 as MDHEN and CDR2 as SYDVKM. CDR3 nucleotides: TGTGCCAGCAGTTTTGGACGGCTAAGAGGGCCGCTCCTCCACTTT. It translates to CASSFGRLRGPLLHF.

The CDR3 is CATGGTSARTDTQYF. DNA of the CDR3: TGTGCCACCGGAGGGACTAGCGCCCGCACAGATACGCAGTATTTT. The chain carries TRBV10-3 and TRBJ2-3, with 10 bases lining up with TRBD2. Per the germline V gene, CDR1 is ENHRY and CDR2 is SYGVKD. V gave up 10 bases and J gave up 1 base; unmatched junction bases: 8. CDR3 length: 15 amino acids.

The chain combines TRBV30 with TRBJ1-1; D gene ambiguous. The germline V and J ends were trimmed by 3 bases and 3 bases, with 17 bases remaining between them. CDR1 is GTSNPN and CDR2 is SVGIG in the germline V gene (reference sequence). There are 15 residues in the CDR3. This CDR3 reads CAWSAGGGLYTEAFF. CDR3 DNA: TGTGCCTGGAGCGCGGGAGGAGGTCTCTACACTGAAGCTTTCTTT.

The chain carries TRBV5-4 and TRBJ2-1; 7 positions match TRBD2. V was pared by 7 bases and J by 4 bases, with 8 bases of the junction left unmatched. Germline V lookup: CDR1 SGHNT, CDR2 YYREEE (reference sequence). The CDR3 loop spans 14 amino acids. The CDR3 DNA sequence: TGTGCCAGCGGGCAAGGGAGGGAGTACAATGAGCAGTTCTTC. It specifies CASGQGREYNEQFF.

This CDR3 reads CASSLDRGYGYTF. The CDR3, as DNA: TGTGCCAGCAGCTTGGACAGGGGATATGGCTACACCTTC. The chain carries TRBV5-5 and TRBJ1-2; TRBD1 aligns across 7 bases. V dropped 0 bases and J dropped 5; count of bases not matched to a gene: 1. Germline CDR1 SGHKS, CDR2 YYEKEE (reference sequence). CDR3 length: 13 residues. The whole variable domain, remainder taken from reference TRBV5-5 and TRBJ1-2, is DAGVTQSPTHLIKTRGQQVTLRCSPISGHKSVSWYQQVLGQGPQFIFQYYEKEERGRGNFPDRFSARQFPNYSSELNVNALLLGDSALYLCASSLDRGYGYTFGSGTRLTVV.

Points on this clone: One end of the junction is discordant with germline, which a read error may explain. This sequence joins TRBV28 and TRBJ1-1, with 7 bases fitting TRBD1. Germline CDR1 and CDR2: MDHEN and SYDVKM. The CDR3 extends over 12 amino acids. DNA for the CDR3: TGTGCCAGCAGTTTACGGACAGGCAAGGTGGGCTTT. Protein product: CASSLRTGKVGF.

The gene calls are TRBV5-6 and TRBJ2-3; 12 bases are a match to TRBD2. With V trimmed by 3 bases and J by 4 bases, 6 bases remained unmatched. The CDR3 runs to 16 residues. Germline V CDR1 and CDR2: SGHDT, YYEEEE. CDR3: CASSWASGGAADTQYF. The CDR3 bases are TGTGCCAGCAGCTGGGCTAGCGGGGGGGCGGCAGATACGCAGTATTTT. Supplemented by reference TRBV5-6 and TRBJ2-3, the full variable domain reads DAGVTQSPTHLIKTRGQQVTLRCSPKSGHDTVSWYQQALGQGPQFIFQYYEEEERQRGNFPDRFSGHQFPNYSSELNVNALLLGDSALYLCASSWASGGAADTQYFGPGTRLTVL.

This chain links TRBV28 with TRBJ2-5; possible D gene TRBD2, 6 bases. CDR3 length: 14 amino acids. From germline, CDR1 is MDHEN and CDR2 SYDVKM. V shed 1 base and J shed 6 bases, with 12 bases lying between them. In nucleotides, the CDR3 is TGTGCCAGCAGTTTATCGGGACTCCCGCAGACCCAGTACTTC. It translates to CASSLSGLPQTQYF.

In this sample, this clone turned up a few times. The chain employs TRBV6-5 and TRBJ1-5; 9 bases line up with TRBD1. The CDR3 loop spans 15 amino acids. Germline assignment: CDR1 MNHEY and CDR2 SVGAGI. V was pared by 5 bases and J by 3 bases, with 5 bases of the junction left unmatched. The CDR3 nucleotides read TGTGCCAGCAGTACGGACAGGGGACCCAATCAGCCCCAGCATTTT. Residues: CASSTDRGPNQPQHF.

This rearrangement joins TRBV10-3 to TRBJ2-7, with 7 bases aligning to TRBD1. The CDR3 contains 13 residues. Germline CDR1 ENHRY, CDR2 SYGVKD. Germline trimming cut 2 bases from V and 3 bases from J; bases unmatched to any gene: 1. DNA of the CDR3: TGTGCCATCAGTGAGAGGGACAGCTACGAGCAGTACTTC. As protein: CAISERDSYEQYF.

This clone was counted a single time. The chain couples TRBV7-2 to TRBJ1-5; D not certain. CDR3 length: 13 amino acids. Between the trimmed V and J ends, which lost 4 bases and 7 bases, there was a span of 11 bases. Germline assignment: CDR1 SGHTA and CDR2 FQGNSA. The CDR3 nucleotides read TGTGCCAGCAGCTCATCCGGGAACCAGCCCCAGCATTTT. Its translation is CASSSSGNQPQHF.